The clone carrying this T cell receptor (beta chain) was seen a single time. What it recognizes is unknown. These data are taken from a study of shared clonotypes between healthy human individuals. Only in-frame clones appear in the TCRdb table, and some are missing; sequencing was by immunoSEQ multiplex PCR. The sample includes around 2,100,000 clones, just under 95% of them seen just once. Study-wide results and caveats: Shared across several donors were about 4.6% of the naive CD4 clonotypes.

Terminally differentiated effector memory CD45RA+ cells were left out of the naive CD8 fraction, which was CD45RO-negative and positively selected for CCR7. V gave up 4 bases and J gave up 4 bases; unmatched junction bases: 8. The CDR3 sequence is 15 residues long. The germline V gene encodes CDR1 SGHNT and CDR2 YYREEE (reference sequence). This rearrangement joins TRBV5-4 to TRBJ2-7; the match to TRBD1 covers 10 bases. The specimen sequenced was naive CD8+ T cells sorted from blood. This TCR came from a man in his late teens or twenties in good health. DNA for the CDR3: TGTGCCAGCAGCCCGACCCCGGGACAGGGGTACGAGCAGTACTTC. Translation gives CASSPTPGQGYEQYF.